Here is one TCR beta chain with its context. The antigen it binds to is not known. No base qualities exist here, and no much larger clone lies one base off it. The record originates from a study of vaccination effects on CD4 cells after COVID-19 (dated by TCRdb to about 2022). With respect to the entire study: To identify antigen-specific CD4+ T cell clonotypes by their expansion, the ViraFEST assay first stimulated PBMC with viral peptide pools and then applied TCR sequencing. Three convalescent patients were sampled early (day +14) and late (day +241, +227, +161 respectively) after vaccination. Post-vaccine samples across the study were collected a median of 72 days after the second dose, with a range of 14 to 241. Approximately 2 million PBMC per well were cultured in IMDM with about 4.6% human AB serum, 10 IU/ml IL-2 and gentamicin, plus 10 ug/ml peptides. In both COVID-19 convalescent patients and infection-naive vaccine recipients, the study compared SARS-CoV-2 spike-specific CD4+ TCR repertoires from before mRNA vaccination with those from after it. Altogether, approximately 10 COVID-19 convalescent patients and several SARS-CoV-2-naive healthy vaccine recipients made up the full study. The Oncomine TCR Beta short-read assay on an Illumina iSeq 100 was used to sequence cultures from other donors in the study.

On the study overall, not on this receptor specifically: Among convalescent patients, the spike-reactive repertoire after vaccination was made up mainly of new vaccine-induced clones that were largely distinct from the clones induced by infection. Limitations of the study were the small number of convalescent patients and the absence of early post-infection timepoints. Marked clonal contraction was observed in both infection-induced and vaccine-induced clones at late post-vaccination timepoints, consistent with waning T cell responses.

After roughly 11 days of culture, CD4+ T cells were isolated with the EasySep CD4+ T cell isolation kit. PCR-confirmed SARS-CoV-2 infection had occurred in convalescent patients between March and December 2020, before the Alpha, Beta and Delta variants emerged in the United States. Each participant received two doses of an mRNA SARS-CoV-2 vaccine, either BNT162b2 or mRNA-1273. Half of the culture medium was replaced with fresh IL-2-containing medium on days 3 and 7. Each peptide stimulation condition was cultured in triplicate wells unless otherwise noted. Using Ficoll-Paque Plus gradient centrifugation, PBMC were separated from whole blood and then either used fresh or cryopreserved at -140C. The QIAamp micro DNA kit was used to extract genomic DNA from the cultured CD4+ T cells. The library relied on the immunoSEQ multiplex PCR assay. DNA from the cultured, isolated CD4+ T cells was subjected to TCR beta CDR3 sequencing. Per the original workflow: Non-productive TCR sequences were discarded, and reads were trimmed to the CDR3 region, with only CDR3s of 7 or more amino acids retained. Antigen-specific clonotypes were identified using the MANAFEST web app by comparison of expansion in peptide wells against reference cultures. Positive clones required FDR<0.05 expansion versus reference and all other wells, odds ratio above 5, and frequency above 0.1% in two replicate wells. A clonotype was called cross-reactive if it was significantly expanded both in SARS-CoV-2 spike wells and in at least one common cold coronavirus spike condition. CDR3 similarity was assessed by Levenshtein distance with the stringdist R package, and unrooted trees were built with ape in R 3.6.1. TCRdb limited this immuneACCESS table to in-frame rearrangements with V and J called. A share of clones is missing; checked studies link under half to unresolved V genes, and the rest is unexplained. From that table come the V and J calls and clone size; the DNA was used to work out D and trimming. The sample table lists tens of thousands of clones, less than 85% of them with a count of one. The biggest ten clones account for about 3.7% of the sample.

There are 15 amino acids in the CDR3, from cysteine to phenylalanine inclusive. The CDR3 DNA has 45 bases and is translated from base 1. According to the germline V gene, CDR1 reads SNHLY and CDR2 reads FYNNEI. Trimming at the junction amounts to 6 bases on V and 0 bases on J, and the germline ends lie 14 bases apart. The starting material was CD4+ T cells from PBMCs cultured without peptide, obtained after COVID-19 vaccination. The rearranged segments are TRBV2 and TRBJ1-2, with a tentative D gene TRBD1 over 5 matching bases. The receptor comes from a human donor who had a prior SARS-CoV-2 infection. The CDR3 protein is CASRNPGRSNYGYTF. The bases read TGTGCCAGCAGGAACCCGGGACGATCTAACTATGGCTACACCTTC.